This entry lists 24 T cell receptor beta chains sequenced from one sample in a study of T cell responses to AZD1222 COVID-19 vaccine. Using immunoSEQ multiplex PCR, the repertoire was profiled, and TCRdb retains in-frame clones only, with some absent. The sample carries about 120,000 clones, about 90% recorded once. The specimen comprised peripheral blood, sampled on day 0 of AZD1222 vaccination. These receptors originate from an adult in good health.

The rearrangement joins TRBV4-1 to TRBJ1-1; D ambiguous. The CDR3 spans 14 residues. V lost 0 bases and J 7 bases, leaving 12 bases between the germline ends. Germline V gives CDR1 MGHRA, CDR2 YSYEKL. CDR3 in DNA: TGCGCCAGCAGCCAAGACCGAGGACCGATTGAAGCTTTCTTT. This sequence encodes CASSQDRGPIEAFF.

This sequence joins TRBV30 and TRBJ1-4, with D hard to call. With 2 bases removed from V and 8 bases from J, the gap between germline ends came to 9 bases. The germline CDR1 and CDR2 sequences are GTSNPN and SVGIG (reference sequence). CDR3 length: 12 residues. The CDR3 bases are TGTGCCTGGAGTCCCCGTCCCGAAAAACTGTTTTTT. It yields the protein CAWSPRPEKLFF.

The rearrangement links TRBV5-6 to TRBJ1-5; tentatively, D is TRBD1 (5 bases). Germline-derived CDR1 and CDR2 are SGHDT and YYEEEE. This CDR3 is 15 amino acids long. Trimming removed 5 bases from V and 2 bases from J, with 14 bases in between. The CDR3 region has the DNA TGTGCCAGCAGATCTTGGGGGGTCGGCAATCAGCCCCAGCATTTT. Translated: CASRSWGVGNQPQHF. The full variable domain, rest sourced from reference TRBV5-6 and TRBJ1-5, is DAGVTQSPTHLIKTRGQQVTLRCSPKSGHDTVSWYQQALGQGPQFIFQYYEEEERQRGNFPDRFSGHQFPNYSSELNVNALLLGDSALYLCASRSWGVGNQPQHFGDGTRLSIL.

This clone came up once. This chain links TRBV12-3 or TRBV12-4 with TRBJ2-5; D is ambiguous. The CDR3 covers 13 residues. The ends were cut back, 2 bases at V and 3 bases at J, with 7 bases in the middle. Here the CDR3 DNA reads TGTGCCAGCAGTTTATCTGGGGAAGAGACCCAGTACTTC. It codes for CASSLSGEETQYF.

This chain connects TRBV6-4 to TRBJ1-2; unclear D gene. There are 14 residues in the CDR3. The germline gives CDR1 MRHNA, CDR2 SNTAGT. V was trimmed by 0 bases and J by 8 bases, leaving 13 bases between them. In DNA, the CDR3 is TGTGCCAGCAGTGACTCGGAAGGAAGACGAGGCTACACCTTC. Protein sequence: CASSDSEGRRGYTF.

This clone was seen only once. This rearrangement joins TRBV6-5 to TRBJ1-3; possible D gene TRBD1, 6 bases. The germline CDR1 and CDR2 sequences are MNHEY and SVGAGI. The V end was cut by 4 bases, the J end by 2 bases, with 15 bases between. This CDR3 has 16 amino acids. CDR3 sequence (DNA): TGTGCCAGCAGTTTCTCGGACAGTCGTACTGGAAACACCATATATTTT. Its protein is CASSFSDSRTGNTIYF.

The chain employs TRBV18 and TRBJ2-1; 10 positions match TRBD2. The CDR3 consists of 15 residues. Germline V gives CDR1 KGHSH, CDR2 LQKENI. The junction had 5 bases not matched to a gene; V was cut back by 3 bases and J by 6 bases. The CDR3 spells CASSPRLAGVNEQFF. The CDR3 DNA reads TGTGCCAGCTCACCCCGGCTAGCGGGGGTCAATGAGCAGTTCTTC.

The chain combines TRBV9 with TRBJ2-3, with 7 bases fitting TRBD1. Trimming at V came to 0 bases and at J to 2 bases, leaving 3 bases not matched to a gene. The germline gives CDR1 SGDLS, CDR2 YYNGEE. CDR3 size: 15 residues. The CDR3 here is CASSVETGHTDTQYF. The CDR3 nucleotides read TGTGCCAGCAGCGTAGAGACAGGGCACACAGATACGCAGTATTTT.

The CDR3 loop is CASSRTGTGELFF. DNA for the CDR3: TGTGCCAGCAGTCGAACGGGGACCGGGGAGCTGTTTTTT. The V and J genes are TRBV3-1 (or the pseudogene TRBV3-2) and TRBJ2-2; D possibly corresponds to TRBD2 (5 bases). This CDR3 has 13 residues. CDR1 and CDR2 from the germline V gene are LGHDT and YNNKEL (reference sequence). V was cut by 6 bases and J by 5 bases, with 10 bases left in between.

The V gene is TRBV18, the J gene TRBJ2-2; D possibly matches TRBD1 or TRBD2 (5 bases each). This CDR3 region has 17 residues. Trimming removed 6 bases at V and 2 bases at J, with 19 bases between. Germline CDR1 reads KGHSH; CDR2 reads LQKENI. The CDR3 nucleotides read TGTGCCAGCTCGCCTCCGAATGTGGGGGTTAACACCGGGGAGCTGTTTTTT. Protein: CASSPPNVGVNTGELFF.

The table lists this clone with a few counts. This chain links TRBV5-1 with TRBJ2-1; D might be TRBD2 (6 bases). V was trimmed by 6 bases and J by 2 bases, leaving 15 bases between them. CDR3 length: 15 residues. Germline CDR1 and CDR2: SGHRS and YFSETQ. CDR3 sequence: CASNPSPGAYNEQFF. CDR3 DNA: TGCGCCAGCAACCCCTCCCCGGGGGCCTACAATGAGCAGTTCTTC.

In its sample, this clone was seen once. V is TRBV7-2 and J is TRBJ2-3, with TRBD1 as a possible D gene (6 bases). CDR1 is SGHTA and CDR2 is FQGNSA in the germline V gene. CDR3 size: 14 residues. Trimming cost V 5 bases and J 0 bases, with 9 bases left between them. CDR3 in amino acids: CASSIQGSTDTQYF. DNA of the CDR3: TGTGCCAGCAGCATACAGGGTAGCACAGATACGCAGTATTTT.

Here the CDR3 reads CASSSRGLAGGDTQYF. Written as DNA, the CDR3 is TGTGCCAGCAGCTCCAGAGGGCTAGCGGGAGGTGATACGCAGTATTTT. The chain recombines TRBV11-2 with TRBJ2-3; 11 bases line up with TRBD2. Germline CDR1 and CDR2: SGHAT and FQNNGV. CDR3 size: 16 residues. The J segment lost 6 bases and the V segment lost 4 bases, leaving 9 bases of the junction unmatched.

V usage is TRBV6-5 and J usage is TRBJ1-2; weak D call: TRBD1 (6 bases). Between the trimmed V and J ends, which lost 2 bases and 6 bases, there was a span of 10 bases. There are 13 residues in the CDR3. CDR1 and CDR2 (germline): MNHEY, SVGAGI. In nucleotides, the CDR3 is TGTGCCAGCAGTTACCTAAGGGGGAATGGCTACACCTTC. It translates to CASSYLRGNGYTF.

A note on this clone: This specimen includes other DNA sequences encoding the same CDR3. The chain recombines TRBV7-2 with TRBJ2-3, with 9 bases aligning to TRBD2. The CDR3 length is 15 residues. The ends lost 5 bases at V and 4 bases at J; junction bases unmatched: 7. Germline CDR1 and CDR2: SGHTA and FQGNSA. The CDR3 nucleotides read TGTGCCAGCAGCCCCCCCGGCGGGAGGGCAGATACGCAGTATTTT. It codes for CASSPPGGRADTQYF.

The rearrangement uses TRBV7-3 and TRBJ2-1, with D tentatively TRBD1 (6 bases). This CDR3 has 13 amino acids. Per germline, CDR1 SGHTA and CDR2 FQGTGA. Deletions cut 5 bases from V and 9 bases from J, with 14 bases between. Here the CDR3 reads CASSQDRFGEQFF. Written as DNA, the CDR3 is TGTGCCAGCAGCCAAGACAGGTTCGGTGAGCAGTTCTTC.

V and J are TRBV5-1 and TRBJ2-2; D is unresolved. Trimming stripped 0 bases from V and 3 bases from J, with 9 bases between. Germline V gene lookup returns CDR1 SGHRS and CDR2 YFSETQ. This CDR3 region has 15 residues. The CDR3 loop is CASSLDLGYTGELFF. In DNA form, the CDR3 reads TGCGCCAGCAGCTTGGATTTGGGGTACACCGGGGAGCTGTTTTTT.

CDR3 in amino acids: CASSPETGDEQFF. DNA for the CDR3: TGTGCCAGCAGCCCAGAGACCGGGGATGAGCAGTTCTTC. V usage is TRBV9 and J usage is TRBJ2-1; D perhaps matches TRBD2 (5 bases). The CDR3 is made up of 13 amino acids. The germline V gene encodes CDR1 SGDLS and CDR2 YYNGEE. The V gene lost 4 bases and the J gene lost 8 bases, with 13 bases spanning the gap.

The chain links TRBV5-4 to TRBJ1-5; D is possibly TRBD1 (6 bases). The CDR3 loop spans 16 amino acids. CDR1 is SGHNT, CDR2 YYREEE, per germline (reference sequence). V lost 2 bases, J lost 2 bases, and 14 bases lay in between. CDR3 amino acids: CASSFMGAQGNQPQHF. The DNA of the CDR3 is TGTGCCAGCAGCTTTATGGGGGCTCAGGGCAATCAGCCCCAGCATTTT.

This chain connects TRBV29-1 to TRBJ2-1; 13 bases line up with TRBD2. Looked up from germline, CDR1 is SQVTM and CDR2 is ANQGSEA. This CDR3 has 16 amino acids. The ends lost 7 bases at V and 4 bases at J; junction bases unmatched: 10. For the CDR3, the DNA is TGCAGCGCTTCGGGACTAGCGGGATGGTCATACAATGAGCAGTTCTTC. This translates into CSASGLAGWSYNEQFF.

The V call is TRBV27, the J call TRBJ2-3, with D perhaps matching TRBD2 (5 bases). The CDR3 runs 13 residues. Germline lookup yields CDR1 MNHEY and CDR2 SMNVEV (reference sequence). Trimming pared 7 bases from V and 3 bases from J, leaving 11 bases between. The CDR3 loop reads CASTARATDTQYF. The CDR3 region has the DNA TGTGCCAGCACCGCGAGGGCAACAGATACGCAGTATTTT.

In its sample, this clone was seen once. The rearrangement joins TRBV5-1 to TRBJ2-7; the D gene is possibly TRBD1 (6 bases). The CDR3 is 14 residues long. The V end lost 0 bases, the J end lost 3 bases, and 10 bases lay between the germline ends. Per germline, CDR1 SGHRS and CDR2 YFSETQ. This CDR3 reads CASSLAGRGYEQYF. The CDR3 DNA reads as TGCGCCAGCAGCTTGGCCGGCAGGGGCTACGAGCAGTACTTC. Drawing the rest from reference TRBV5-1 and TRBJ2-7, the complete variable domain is KAGVTQTPRYLIKTRGQQVTLSCSPISGHRSVSWYQQTPGQGLQFLFEYFSETQRNKGNFPGRFSGRQFSNSRSEMNVSTLELGDSALYLCASSLAGRGYEQYFGPGTRLTVT.

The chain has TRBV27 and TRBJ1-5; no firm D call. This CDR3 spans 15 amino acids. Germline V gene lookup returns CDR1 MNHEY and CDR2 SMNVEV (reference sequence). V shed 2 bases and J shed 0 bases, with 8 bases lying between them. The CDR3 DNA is TGTGCCAGCAGTTTACTACAGAATAGCAATCAGCCCCAGCATTTT. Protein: CASSLLQNSNQPQHF.

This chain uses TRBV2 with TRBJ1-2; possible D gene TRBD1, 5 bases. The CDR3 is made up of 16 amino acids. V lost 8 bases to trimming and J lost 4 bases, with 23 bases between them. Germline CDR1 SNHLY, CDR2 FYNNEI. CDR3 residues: CASDQVEQVTLYGYTF. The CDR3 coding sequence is TGTGCCAGCGATCAAGTCGAACAGGTCACTCTCTATGGCTACACCTTC. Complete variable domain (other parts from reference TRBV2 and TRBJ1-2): EPEVTQTPSHQVTQMGQEVILRCVPISNHLYFYWYRQILGQKVEFLVSFYNNEISEKSEIFDDQFSVERPDGSNFTLKIRSTKLEDSAMYFCASDQVEQVTLYGYTFGSGTRLTVV.